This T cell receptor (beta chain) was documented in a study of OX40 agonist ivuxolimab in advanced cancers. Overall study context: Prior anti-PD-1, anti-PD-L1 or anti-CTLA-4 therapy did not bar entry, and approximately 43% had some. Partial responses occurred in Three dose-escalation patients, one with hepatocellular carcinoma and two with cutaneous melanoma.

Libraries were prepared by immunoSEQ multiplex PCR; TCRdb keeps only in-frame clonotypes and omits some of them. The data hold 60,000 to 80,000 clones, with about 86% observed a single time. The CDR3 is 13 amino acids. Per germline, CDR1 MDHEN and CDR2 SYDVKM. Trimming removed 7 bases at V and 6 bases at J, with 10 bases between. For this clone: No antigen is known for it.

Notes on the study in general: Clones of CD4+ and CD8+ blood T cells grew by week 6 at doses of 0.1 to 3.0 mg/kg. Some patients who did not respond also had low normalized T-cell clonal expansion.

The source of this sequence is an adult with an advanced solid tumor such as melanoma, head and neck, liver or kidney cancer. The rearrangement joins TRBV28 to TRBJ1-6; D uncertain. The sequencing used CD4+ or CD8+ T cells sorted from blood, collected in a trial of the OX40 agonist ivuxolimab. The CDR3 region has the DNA TGTGCCAGCAATTTTCTGCGTAATTCACCCCTCCACTTT. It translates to CASNFLRNSPLHF.